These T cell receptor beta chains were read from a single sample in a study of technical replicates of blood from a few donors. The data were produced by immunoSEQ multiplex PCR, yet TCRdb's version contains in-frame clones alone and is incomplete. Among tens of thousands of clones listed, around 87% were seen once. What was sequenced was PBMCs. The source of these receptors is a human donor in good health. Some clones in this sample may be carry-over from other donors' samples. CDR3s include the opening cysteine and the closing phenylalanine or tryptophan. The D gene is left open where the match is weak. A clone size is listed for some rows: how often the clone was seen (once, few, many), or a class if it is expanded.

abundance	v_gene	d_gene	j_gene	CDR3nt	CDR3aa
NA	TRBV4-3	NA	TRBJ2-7	TGCGCCAGCAGCCTTACCGTTAGCGGATATCGCTCCTACGAGCAGTACTTC	CASSLTVSGYRSYEQYF
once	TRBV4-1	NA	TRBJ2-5	TGCGCCAGCAGAGCCAGGGCCAAAGAGACCCAGTACTTC	CASRARAKETQYF
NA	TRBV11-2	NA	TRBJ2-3	TGTGCCAGCAGCTTCTCGGGTACTAGCACAGATACGCAGTATTTT	CASSFSGTSTDTQYF
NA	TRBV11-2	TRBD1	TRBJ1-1	TGTGCCAGCAGCCTGGACAGGGCCACTGAAGCTTTCTTT	CASSLDRATEAFF
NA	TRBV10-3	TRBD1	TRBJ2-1	TGTGCCATCAGGAAATCCGGGACAGGGGGGTACAATGAGCAGTTCTTC	CAIRKSGTGGYNEQFF
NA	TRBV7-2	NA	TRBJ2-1	TGTGCCAGCAGCGCTAGCAATGAGCAGTTCTTC	CASSASNEQFF
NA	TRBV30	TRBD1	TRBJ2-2	TGTGCCTGGAGTGGCCGGGACAGACAAACCGGGGAGCTGTTTTTT	CAWSGRDRQTGELFF
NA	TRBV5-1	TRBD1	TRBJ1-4	TGCGCCAGCAGCATTCAGGGGGCAACTAATGAAAAACTGTTTTTT	CASSIQGATNEKLFF
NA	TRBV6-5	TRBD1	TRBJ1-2	TGTGCCAGCCGGGACAGGGGATTTGGCTACACCTTC	CASRDRGFGYTF
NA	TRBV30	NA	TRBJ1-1	TGTGCCTGGAAACTAGGGCTTGGAGGTGAAGCTTTCTTT	CAWKLGLGGEAFF
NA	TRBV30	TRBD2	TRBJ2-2	TGTGCCTGGAGTGTCTGGCGTCTAGCGGGGACCGGGGAGCTGTTTTTT	CAWSVWRLAGTGELFF
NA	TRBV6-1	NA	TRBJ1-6	TGTGCCAGCAGTGAAGTGTCAGGGAATTCACCCCTCCACTTT	CASSEVSGNSPLHF
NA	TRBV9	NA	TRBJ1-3	TGTGCCAGCAGCGCAGGCCCCGGCTCTGGAAACACCATATATTTT	CASSAGPGSGNTIYF
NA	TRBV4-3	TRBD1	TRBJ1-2	TGCGCCAGCAGCCAAGACAGGGGGCTTGGCTACACCTTC	CASSQDRGLGYTF
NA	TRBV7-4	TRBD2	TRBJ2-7	TGTGCCAGCGTAAAGGGGGATCTACTAGCGGGAGGGTACGAGCAGTACTTC	CASVKGDLLAGGYEQYF
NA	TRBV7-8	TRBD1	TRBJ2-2	TGTGCCAGCAGCGTCTTACAGGGGGCTAGTGGGGAGCTGTTTTTT	CASSVLQGASGELFF
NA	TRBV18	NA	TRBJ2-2	TGTGCCAGCTCACCGACAGAAAACGCCGGGGAGCTGTTTTTT	CASSPTENAGELFF
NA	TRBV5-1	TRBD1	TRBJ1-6	TGCGCCAGCAGCTTCGCCCCAGGACAGGGGGATAATTCACCCCTCCACTTT	CASSFAPGQGDNSPLHF
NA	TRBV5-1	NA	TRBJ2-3	TGCGCCAGCAGCTTGGTTCCGGGAGAGCCGGGAGATACGCAGTATTTT	CASSLVPGEPGDTQYF
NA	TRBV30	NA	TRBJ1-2	TGTGCCTGGAGTGTAAGCAGGGTCTATGGCTACACCTTC	CAWSVSRVYGYTF
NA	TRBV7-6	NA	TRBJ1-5	TGTGCCAGCAGCTTCACAAATCAGCCCCAGCATTTT	CASSFTNQPQHF
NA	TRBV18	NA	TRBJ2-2	TGTGCCAGCTCACCAACCGCCGGCGGGGAGCTGTTTTTT	CASSPTAGGELFF
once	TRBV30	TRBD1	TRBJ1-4	TGTGCCTGGAGCGAAGGACAGGGGAATGAAAAACTGTTTTTT	CAWSEGQGNEKLFF
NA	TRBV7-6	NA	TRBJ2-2	TGTGCCAGCAGCTTAGTCTTAGGCGGTAACACCGGGGAGCTGTTTTTT	CASSLVLGGNTGELFF
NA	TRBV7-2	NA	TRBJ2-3	TGTGCCAGCAGCTTACAGGGCGATACGCAGTATTTT	CASSLQGDTQYF
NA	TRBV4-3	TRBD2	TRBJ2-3	TGCGCCAGCAGCCCTAGCGGGGGGGATACGCAGTATTTT	CASSPSGGDTQYF
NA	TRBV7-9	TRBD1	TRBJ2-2	TGTGCCAGCAGCGCGGACAGGGGGATATCCGGGGAGCTGTTTTTT	CASSADRGISGELFF
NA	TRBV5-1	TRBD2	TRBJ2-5	TGCGCCAGCAGCTTTACCTCGGGACTAGCGCGGGAGACCCAGTACTTC	CASSFTSGLARETQYF
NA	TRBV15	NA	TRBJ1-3	TGTGCCACCAGCAGAGATCGGAGCTCTGGAAACACCATATATTTT	CATSRDRSSGNTIYF
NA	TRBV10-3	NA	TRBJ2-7	TGTGCCATCAGTGGGGAGGAGGTCCACGAGCAGTACTTC	CAISGEEVHEQYF
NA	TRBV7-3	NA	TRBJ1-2	TGTGCCAGCAGCGCGGGGAGGATATCTTATGGCTACACCTTC	CASSAGRISYGYTF
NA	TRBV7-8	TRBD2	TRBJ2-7	TGTGCCAGCAGCTTAAACGCGGGGGCCTACGAGCAGTACTTC	CASSLNAGAYEQYF
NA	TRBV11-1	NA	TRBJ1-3	TGTGCCAGCACGATGGGGAGCGCTGGAAACACCATATATTTT	CASTMGSAGNTIYF
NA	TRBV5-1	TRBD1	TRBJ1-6	TGCGCCAGCAGCTTGTTGGGACAGGGGCTTAATTCACCCCTCCACTTT	CASSLLGQGLNSPLHF
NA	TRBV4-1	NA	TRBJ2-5	TGCGCCAGCAGCCAAGGAATGAGAGAGACCCAGTACTTC	CASSQGMRETQYF
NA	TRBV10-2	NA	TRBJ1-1	TGCGCCAGCGGCGTAGGGGGCACTGAAGCTTTCTTT	CASGVGGTEAFF
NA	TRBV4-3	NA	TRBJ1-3	TGCGCCAGCAGCCAAGGAGGACAGTCGTGGAACACCATATATTTT	CASSQGGQSWNTIYF
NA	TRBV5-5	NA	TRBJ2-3	TGTGCCAGCAGCGTAAGACTGGCGTTAACAGATACGCAGTATTTT	CASSVRLALTDTQYF
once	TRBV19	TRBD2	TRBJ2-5	TGTGCCAGCACTACTAGCGGGGGAGGTTTGGAGACCCAGTACTTC	CASTTSGGGLETQYF
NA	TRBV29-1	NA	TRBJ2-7	TGCAGCGTACTGGAGCCTGGGTTCAAGCAGTACTTC	CSVLEPGFKQYF
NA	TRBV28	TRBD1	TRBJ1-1	TGTGCCAGCAGTTCCAACCGTTGGGGGACAGGGAGTCGAGGGAACACTGAAGCTTTCTTT	CASSSNRWGTGSRGNTEAFF
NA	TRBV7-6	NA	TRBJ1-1	TGTGCCAGCAGCCAAACATGGGGCCCTGGCACTGAAGCTTTCTTT	CASSQTWGPGTEAFF
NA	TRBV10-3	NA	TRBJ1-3	TGTGCCATCAGAGACAGCTCTGGAAACACCATATATTTT	CAIRDSSGNTIYF
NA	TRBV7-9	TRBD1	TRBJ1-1	TGTGCCAGCAGCGCACGGGACAGGGGGTACATGAACACTGAAGCTTTCTTT	CASSARDRGYMNTEAFF
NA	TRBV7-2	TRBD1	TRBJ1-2	TGTGCCAGCAGCCCCGACAGGGGTGCCTATGGCTACACCTTC	CASSPDRGAYGYTF
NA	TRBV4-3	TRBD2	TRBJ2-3	TGCGCCAGCAGCCGTGGGGGGGGCACAGATACGCAGTATTTT	CASSRGGGTDTQYF
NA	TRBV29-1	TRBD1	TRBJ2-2	TGCAGCGTGGGACAGGGGAGCGGCACCGGGGAGCTGTTTTTT	CSVGQGSGTGELFF
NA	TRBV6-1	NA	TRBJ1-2	TGTGCCAGCAGTGATCTCCTTTTGTGGACATCTGGCTACACCTTC	CASSDLLLWTSGYTF
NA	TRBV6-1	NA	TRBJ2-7	TGTGCCAGCAGACCTGAAAGGACAGTCTCCTACGAGCAGTACTTC	CASRPERTVSYEQYF
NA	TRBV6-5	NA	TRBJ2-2	TGTGCCAGCACCCCGGGGAGGTACACCGGGGAGCTGTTTTTT	CASTPGRYTGELFF
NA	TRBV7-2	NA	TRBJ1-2	TGTGCCAGCAGCTTACGCCACAGGGACTATGGCTACACCTTC	CASSLRHRDYGYTF
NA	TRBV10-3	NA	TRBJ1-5	TGTGCCATCAGTGGGGGAGGGGGGAGCAATCAGCCCCAGCATTTT	CAISGGGGSNQPQHF